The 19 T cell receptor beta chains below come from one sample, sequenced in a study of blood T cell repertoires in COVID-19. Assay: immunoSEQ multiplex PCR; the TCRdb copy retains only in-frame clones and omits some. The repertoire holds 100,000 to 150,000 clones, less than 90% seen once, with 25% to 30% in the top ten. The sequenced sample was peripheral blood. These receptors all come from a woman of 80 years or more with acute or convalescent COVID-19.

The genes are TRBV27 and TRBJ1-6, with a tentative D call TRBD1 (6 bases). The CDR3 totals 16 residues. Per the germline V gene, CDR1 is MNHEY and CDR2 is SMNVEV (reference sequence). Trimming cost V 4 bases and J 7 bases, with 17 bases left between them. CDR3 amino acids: CASSSSYTGSNSPLHF. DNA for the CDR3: TGTGCCAGCAGTTCCTCATATACAGGGTCGAATTCACCCCTCCACTTT.

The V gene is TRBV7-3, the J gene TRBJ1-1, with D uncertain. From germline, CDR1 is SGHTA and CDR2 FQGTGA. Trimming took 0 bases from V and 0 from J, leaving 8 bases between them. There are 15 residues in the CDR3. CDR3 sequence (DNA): TGTGCCAGCAGCTTAACGAGAACGGTGAACACTGAAGCTTTCTTT. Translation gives CASSLTRTVNTEAFF. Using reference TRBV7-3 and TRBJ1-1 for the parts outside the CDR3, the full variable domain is GAGVSQTPSNKVTEKGKYVELRCDPISGHTALYWYRQSLGQGPEFLIYFQGTGAADDSGLPNDRFFAVRPEGSVSTLKIQRTERGDSAVYLCASSLTRTVNTEAFFGQGTRLTVV.

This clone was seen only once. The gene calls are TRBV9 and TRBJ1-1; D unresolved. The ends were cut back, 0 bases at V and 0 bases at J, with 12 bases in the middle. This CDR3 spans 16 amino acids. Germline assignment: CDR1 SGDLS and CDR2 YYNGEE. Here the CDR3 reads CASSVGGGPLNTEAFF. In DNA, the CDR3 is TGTGCCAGCAGCGTAGGGGGAGGGCCCTTGAACACTGAAGCTTTCTTT.

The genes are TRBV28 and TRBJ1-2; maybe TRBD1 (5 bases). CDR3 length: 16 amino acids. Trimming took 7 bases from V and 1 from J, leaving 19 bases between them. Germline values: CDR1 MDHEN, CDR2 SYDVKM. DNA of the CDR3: TGTGCCAGCACCCCGGCGGGGGGAGGGCTTAACTATGGCTACACCTTC. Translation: CASTPAGGGLNYGYTF.

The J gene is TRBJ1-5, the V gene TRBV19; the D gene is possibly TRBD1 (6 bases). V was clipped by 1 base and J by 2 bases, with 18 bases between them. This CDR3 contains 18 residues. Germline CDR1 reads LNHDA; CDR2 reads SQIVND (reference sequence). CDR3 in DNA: TGTGCCAGTAGTATAGTGGCGGGGGGCAGTCGAGGCAATCAGCCCCAGCATTTT. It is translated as CASSIVAGGSRGNQPQHF.

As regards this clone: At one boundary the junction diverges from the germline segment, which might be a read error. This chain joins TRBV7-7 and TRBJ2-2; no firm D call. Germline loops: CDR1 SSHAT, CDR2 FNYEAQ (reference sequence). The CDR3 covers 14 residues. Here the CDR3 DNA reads TGTGCTAGCAGAGAACAGCAAAACACCGGGGAGCTGTTTTTT. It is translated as CASREQQNTGELFF.

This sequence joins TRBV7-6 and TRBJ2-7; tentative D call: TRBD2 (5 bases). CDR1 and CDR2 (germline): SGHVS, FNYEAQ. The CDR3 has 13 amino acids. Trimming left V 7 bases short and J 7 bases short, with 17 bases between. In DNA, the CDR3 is TGTGCCAGCACCGAAAGGGCCGCGGGTGAGCAGTACTTC. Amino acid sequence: CASTERAAGEQYF.

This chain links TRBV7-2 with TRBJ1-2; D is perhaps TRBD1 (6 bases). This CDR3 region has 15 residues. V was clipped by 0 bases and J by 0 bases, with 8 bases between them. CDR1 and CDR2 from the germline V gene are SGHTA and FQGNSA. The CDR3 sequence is CASSLAWTANYGYTF. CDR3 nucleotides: TGTGCCAGCAGCTTAGCGTGGACAGCTAACTATGGCTACACCTTC.

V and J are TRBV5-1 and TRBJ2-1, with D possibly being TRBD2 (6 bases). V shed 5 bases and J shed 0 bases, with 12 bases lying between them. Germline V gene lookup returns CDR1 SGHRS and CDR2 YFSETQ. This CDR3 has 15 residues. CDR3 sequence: CASSLYGSSYNEQFF. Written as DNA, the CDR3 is TGCGCCAGCAGTCTCTACGGGAGCTCCTACAATGAGCAGTTCTTC.

The CDR3 DNA reads as TGTGCCAGCAGCTTAGTACCGGGGAATGGCTACACCTTC. Protein product: CASSLVPGNGYTF. This chain uses TRBV7-8 with TRBJ1-2; no clear D gene. The CDR3 consists of 13 residues. Germline loops: CDR1 SGHVS, CDR2 FQNEAQ. Trimming shortened V by 1 base and J by 6 bases, and 9 bases separated the two germline ends.

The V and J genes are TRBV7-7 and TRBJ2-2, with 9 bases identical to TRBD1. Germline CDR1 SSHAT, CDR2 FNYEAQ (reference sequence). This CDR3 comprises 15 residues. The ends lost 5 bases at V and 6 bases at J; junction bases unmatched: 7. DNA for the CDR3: TGTGCCAGCAGCCTTGGGACAGGGTCCGCCGGGGAGCTGTTTTTT. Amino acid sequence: CASSLGTGSAGELFF.

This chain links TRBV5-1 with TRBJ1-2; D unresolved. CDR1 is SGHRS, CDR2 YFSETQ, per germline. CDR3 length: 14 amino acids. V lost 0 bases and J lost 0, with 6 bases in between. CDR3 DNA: TGCGCCAGCAGCTTGGACGGGACTAACTATGGCTACACCTTC. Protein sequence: CASSLDGTNYGYTF.

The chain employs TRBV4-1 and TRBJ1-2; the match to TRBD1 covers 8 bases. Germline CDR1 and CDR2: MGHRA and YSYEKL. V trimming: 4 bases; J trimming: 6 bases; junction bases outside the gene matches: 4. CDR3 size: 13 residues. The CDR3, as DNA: TGCGCCAGCAGCCGAGTGACAGGGGATGGCTACACCTTC. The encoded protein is CASSRVTGDGYTF.

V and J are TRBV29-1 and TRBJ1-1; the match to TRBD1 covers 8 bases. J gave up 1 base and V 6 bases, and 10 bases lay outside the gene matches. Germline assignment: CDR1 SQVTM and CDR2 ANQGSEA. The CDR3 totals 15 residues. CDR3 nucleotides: TGCAGCGTGAAGGCCCGGACAGGGTCGAACACTGAAGCTTTCTTT. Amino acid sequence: CSVKARTGSNTEAFF.

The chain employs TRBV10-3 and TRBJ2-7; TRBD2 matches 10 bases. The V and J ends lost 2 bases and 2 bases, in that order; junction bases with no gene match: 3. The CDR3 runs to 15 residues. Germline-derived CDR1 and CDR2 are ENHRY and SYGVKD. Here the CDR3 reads CAISEGTSETYEQYV. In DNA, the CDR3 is TGTGCCATCAGTGAGGGGACTAGCGAGACCTACGAGCAGTACGTC.

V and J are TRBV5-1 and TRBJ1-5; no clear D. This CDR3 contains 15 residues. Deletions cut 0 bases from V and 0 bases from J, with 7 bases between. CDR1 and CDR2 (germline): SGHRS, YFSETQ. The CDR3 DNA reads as TGCGCCAGCAGCTTGGAGCCAAATAGCAATCAGCCCCAGCATTTT. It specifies CASSLEPNSNQPQHF.

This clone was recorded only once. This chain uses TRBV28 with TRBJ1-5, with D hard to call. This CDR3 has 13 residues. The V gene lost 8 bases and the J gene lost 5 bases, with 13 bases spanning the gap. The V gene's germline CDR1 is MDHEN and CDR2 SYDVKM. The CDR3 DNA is TGTGCCAGCGGGAGCACCGCTTATCAGCCCCAGCATTTT. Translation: CASGSTAYQPQHF.

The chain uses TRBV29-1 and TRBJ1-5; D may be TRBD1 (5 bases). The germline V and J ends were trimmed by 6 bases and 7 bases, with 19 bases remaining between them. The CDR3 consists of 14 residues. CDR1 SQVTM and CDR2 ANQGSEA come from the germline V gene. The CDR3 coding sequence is TGCAGCGTGGCACCTGGGGCTATCGGGCAGCCCCAGCATTTT. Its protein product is CSVAPGAIGQPQHF. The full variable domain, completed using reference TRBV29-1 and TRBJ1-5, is SAVISQKPSRDICQRGTSLTIQCQVDSQVTMMFWYRQQPGQSLTLIATANQGSEATYESGFVIDKFPISRPNLTFSTLTVSNMSPEDSSIYLCSVAPGAIGQPQHFGDGTRLSIL.

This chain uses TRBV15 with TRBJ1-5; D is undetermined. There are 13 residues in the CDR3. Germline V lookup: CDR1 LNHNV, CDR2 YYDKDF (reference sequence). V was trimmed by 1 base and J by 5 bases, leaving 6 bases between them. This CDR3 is CATSRAPDQPQHF. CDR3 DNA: TGTGCCACCAGCAGAGCCCCCGATCAGCCCCAGCATTTT.